What follows are 15 T cell receptor beta chains derived from one specimen sequenced in a study of T-cell memory formation after mild COVID-19. Each CDR3 protein is one row after TCRdb ran MiXCR on the 5' RACE reads. Of roughly 260,000 distinct CDR3 sequences detected, about 17% appear once; the ten largest clones hold around 3.4%. The sequencing sample was made of PBMCs or a T cell subset sorted from them (not recorded which). These receptors came from a man aged 18 to 30 who had mild COVID-19 (a few samples of this study predate the infection). Cell type and time point are not known.

This clonotype was seen more than once but under ten times. The CDR3 here is CASSQYPGGWQPQHF. In DNA, the CDR3 is TGTGCCAGCAGCCAATATCCAGGGGGTTGGCAGCCCCAGCATTTT. The chain is built from TRBV3-1 and TRBJ1-5; 7 bases map to TRBD1. Germline CDR1 LGHDT, CDR2 YNNKEL (reference sequence). The CDR3 is 15 residues long. Unmatched junction bases numbered 8, after V lost 2 bases and J lost 7 bases.

This clonotype occurred a few times. J is TRBJ2-3 and V is TRBV6-2 or TRBV6-3; TRBD1 might be the D (5 bases). Germline CDR1 and CDR2: MNHEY and SVGEGT. The CDR3 is made up of 12 amino acids. The V end lost 5 bases, the J end lost 7 bases, and 10 bases lay between the germline ends. Written as DNA, the CDR3 is TGTGCCAGCAGTGTAAAGGGGCATACGCAGTATTTT. Its translation is CASSVKGHTQYF.

This clonotype was picked up one time. This chain links TRBV24-1 with TRBJ1-5, with D uncertain. Germline CDR1 and CDR2: KGHDR and SFDVKD. The CDR3 is 9 amino acids. With 12 bases removed from V and 9 bases from J, the gap between germline ends came to 8 bases. CDR3 in DNA: TGTGCCCCCGGCCCGCCCCAGCATTTT. Its translation is CAPGPPQHF.

This clonotype occurred a few times. This chain connects TRBV19 to TRBJ2-3; a possible D gene is TRBD1 (6 bases). The CDR3 loop spans 14 amino acids. The germline CDR1 and CDR2 sequences are LNHDA and SQIVND (reference sequence). The V and J ends lost 5 bases and 6 bases respectively, with 15 bases between them. The CDR3 loop is CASSPLDSRDTQYF. The CDR3 coding sequence is TGTGCCAGTAGTCCCCTGGACAGTCGGGATACGCAGTATTTT. The full variable domain, its missing parts supplied by reference TRBV19 and TRBJ2-3, is DGGITQSPKYLFRKEGQNVTLSCEQNLNHDAMYWYRQDPGQGLRLIYYSQIVNDFQKGDIAEGYSVSREKKESFPLTVTSAQKNPTAFYLCASSPLDSRDTQYFGPGTRLTVL.

This chain uses TRBV6-5 with TRBJ1-5, with a tentative D call TRBD1 (6 bases). The V end lost 6 bases, the J end lost 7 bases, and 16 bases lay between the germline ends. Looked up from germline, CDR1 is MNHEY and CDR2 is SVGAGI. There are 14 residues in the CDR3. The CDR3, as DNA: TGTGCCAGCAGCCCCTTTACAGGGTTGCAGCCCCAGCATTTT. Its protein is CASSPFTGLQPQHF.

This rearrangement joins TRBV7-2 to TRBJ2-5, with no clear D. The CDR3 spans 14 residues. Trimming took off 2 bases at V and 1 base at J, with 8 bases between the two ends. In germline, CDR1 is SGHTA, CDR2 FQGNSA. For the CDR3, the DNA is TGTGCCAGCAGCTTATACCACACCCAAGAGACCCAGTACTTC. It translates to CASSLYHTQETQYF.

This clonotype was observed a handful of times. The chain is built from TRBV24-1 and TRBJ1-1; D may be TRBD1 (5 bases). Trimming removed 5 bases at V and 3 bases at J, with 18 bases between. CDR1 is KGHDR, CDR2 SFDVKD, per germline. The CDR3 runs to 16 residues. Written as DNA, the CDR3 is TGTGCCACCAGTGCCCGACACCCACCGGGGGACACTGAAGCTTTCTTT. It codes for CATSARHPPGDTEAFF.

This clonotype was observed many times. The chain carries TRBV7-2 and TRBJ1-1, with D perhaps TRBD1 (6 bases). V was shortened by 5 bases and J by 6 bases, with 22 bases between the two germline ends. The CDR3 length is 16 residues. Germline loops: CDR1 SGHTA, CDR2 FQGNSA. Written as DNA, the CDR3 is TGTGCCAGCAGCCGCTCCCGGGGGGCTTCTTTGGCTGAAGCTTTCTTT. Translation gives CASSRSRGASLAEAFF.

This clonotype was picked up many times. The chain uses TRBV12-3 or TRBV12-4 and TRBJ2-7; 9 nucleotides line up with TRBD1. The CDR3 spans 16 residues. The V and J ends lost 3 bases and 8 bases, in that order; junction bases with no gene match: 14. The CDR3 sequence is CASSFSSGQGFSQQYF. CDR3 sequence (DNA): TGTGCCAGCAGTTTTTCCTCGGGACAGGGTTTTTCCCAGCAGTACTTC.

This clonotype was picked up a small number of times. The genes are TRBV5-6 and TRBJ1-5; TRBD1 is a possible D gene (5 bases). Trimming pared 6 bases from V and 6 bases from J, leaving 16 bases between. CDR1 is SGHDT, CDR2 YYEEEE, per germline. The CDR3 contains 14 residues. The CDR3 DNA follows: TGTGCCAGCACTCGGGGCCAGTATGGTCAGCCCCAGCATTTT. It specifies CASTRGQYGQPQHF.

This clonotype was detected a few times. The chain carries TRBV11-2 and TRBJ2-2; D may be TRBD1 (5 bases). Germline loops: CDR1 SGHAT, CDR2 FQNNGV. The length of the CDR3 is 16 residues. Trimming left V 5 bases short and J 1 base short, with 14 bases between. CDR3: CASSHQTQGNTGELFF. In DNA form, the CDR3 reads TGTGCCAGCAGCCACCAGACCCAGGGGAACACCGGGGAGCTGTTTTTT.

The chain is built from TRBV6-6 and TRBJ1-4, with unresolved D. The ends were cut back, 8 bases at V and 8 bases at J, with 12 bases in the middle. The CDR3 has 12 residues. The germline CDR1 and CDR2 sequences are MNHNY and SVGAGI (reference sequence). The CDR3 spells CASGVSAEKLFF. CDR3 DNA: TGTGCCAGCGGCGTGTCAGCAGAAAAACTGTTTTTT.

This chain links TRBV5-6 with TRBJ1-1; D possibly corresponds to TRBD1 (5 bases). The CDR3 extends over 16 amino acids. Trimming cost V 1 base and J 0 bases, with 13 bases left between them. The V gene's germline CDR1 is SGHDT and CDR2 YYEEEE. CDR3 in DNA: TGTGCCAGCAGCTTGTTTTCCGGGACGGTGAACACTGAAGCTTTCTTT. This encodes CASSLFSGTVNTEAFF.

This clonotype was found a few times. The chain uses TRBV7-2 and TRBJ2-7; TRBD2 agrees at 11 bases. The CDR3 sequence is 15 residues long. The V gene's germline CDR1 is SGHTA and CDR2 FQGNSA. V gave up 4 bases and J gave up 5 bases; unmatched junction bases: 7. In DNA form, the CDR3 reads TGTGCCAGCAGCTCTCAATCGGGACTAGCGGACGAGCAGTACTTC. It specifies CASSSQSGLADEQYF.

J is TRBJ2-5 and V is TRBV7-8; 9 bases agree with TRBD1. Unmatched junction bases numbered 3, after V lost 7 bases and J lost 6 bases. The CDR3 consists of 12 residues. Germline CDR1 and CDR2: SGHVS and FQNEAQ. CDR3 loop: CASKTGGKTQYF. DNA for the CDR3: TGTGCCAGCAAGACAGGGGGAAAGACCCAGTACTTC.